This is a list of T cell receptor beta chains from one sample in a study of CD8+CD57+ T cells in acquired aplastic anemia. MiXCR, run by TCRdb on the reads, gives a single entry per CDR3 protein. The sample includes roughly 80,000 distinct CDR3 sequences, approximately 70% of them seen just once. The source material was sorted CD4+, CD8+, or CD8+CD57+ T cells (not recorded which) from PBMCs. The origin of the receptors is a human donor with aplastic anemia. Both conserved end residues are trimmed from each CDR3. Each record gives: V gene, CDR3 length, J gene, CDR3 protein.

TRBV2	13	TRBJ1-2	ASSEAVGAPYGYT
TRBV24-1	12	TRBJ2-3	ATSDSGRTDTQY
TRBV2	12	TRBJ1-4	ASTRQGSYEKLF
TRBV10-3	12	TRBJ1-1	AISASTGTTEAF
TRBV12-3/TRBV12-4	19	TRBJ1-2	ASSRIFHGTVIEPRLGGYT
TRBV19	13	TRBJ1-1	ASSMAGGAGTEAF
TRBV20-1	12	TRBJ1-2	SARDFPGQYGYT
TRBV7-9	11	TRBJ2-1	ASSGRTYNEQF
TRBV20-1	13	TRBJ2-5	SARDRGSLGETQY
TRBV29-1	10	TRBJ1-2	SVETGSYGYT
TRBV12-3/TRBV12-4	13	TRBJ1-4	ASRLGPATNEKLF
TRBV19	9	TRBJ2-2	ASSIGGELF
TRBV14	11	TRBJ1-2	ASSQGLQMGYT
TRBV4-2	13	TRBJ1-2	ATSGVREDSYGYT
TRBV4-2	13	TRBJ2-3	ASSPGDGSTDTQY
TRBV25-1	12	TRBJ1-5	ASSFGDSNQPQH
TRBV24-1	12	TRBJ2-2	ATSWTGGTGELF
TRBV7-6	11	TRBJ2-7	ASSLGQGNEQY
TRBV12-3/TRBV12-4	12	TRBJ1-1	ASRLQGMNTEAF
TRBV7-3	12	TRBJ2-2	ASSSVEDAGELF
TRBV10-3	12	TRBJ1-5	AISLGGSNQPQH
TRBV24-1	13	TRBJ2-1	ATSRTGSSYNEQF
TRBV24-1	11	TRBJ1-5	ATRQYGNQPQH
TRBV20-1	11	TRBJ1-6	SASIQGKSPLH
TRBV13	13	TRBJ1-1	ASSLFQGRMAEAF
TRBV7-9	12	TRBJ2-7	ASSLVGAPYEQY
TRBV7-9	12	TRBJ2-7	ASSPLPPTSEQY
TRBV24-1	9	TRBJ1-1	AAFTRGEAF
TRBV10-3	13	TRBJ2-7	AIRSPDRIKYEQY
TRBV5-1	11	TRBJ2-7	ASSPGGAEKQY
TRBV12-3/TRBV12-4	14	TRBJ1-2	ASSLMFLGGNDGYT
TRBV13	14	TRBJ1-4	ASSLGAETELGKLF
TRBV20-1	13	TRBJ1-2	SARGTGGMAGGYT
TRBV19	10	TRBJ1-2	ASSSLGGGYT
TRBV19	10	.	ASSIGGPEQY
TRBV9	13	TRBJ2-1	ASSVDGPSYNEQF
TRBV7-3	13	TRBJ2-1	ASSLAPSTYNEQF
TRBV15	13	TRBJ2-7	ATSRDRVRSGEQY
TRBV7-2	11	TRBJ1-1	ASSLGLMAEAF
TRBV7-9	11	TRBJ1-2	ASIETGNYGYT
TRBV6-1	10	TRBJ1-2	ASTIGGYGYT
TRBV14	13	TRBJ1-6	ASSRRQGMGSPLH
TRBV10-3	14	TRBJ1-2	AISESTVMEGYGYT
TRBV24-1	12	TRBJ1-2	ATSDWPTGYGYT
TRBV20-1	17	TRBJ2-7	SAREQGEGLSGPPYEQY
TRBV5-4	10	TRBJ1-2	ASSSGIYGYT
TRBV19	12	TRBJ1-1	ASNGGGRITEAF
TRBV30	12	TRBJ2-7	AWRLQGSTYEQY
TRBV29-1	12	TRBJ1-3	SVEVTGDENTIY
TRBV24-1	14	TRBJ2-7	ATSDWAGQGSDEQY
TRBV9	13	TRBJ2-1	ASSPGTSGGHEQF
TRBV15	11	TRBJ1-4	ATSTDRVEKLF
TRBV29-1	12	TRBJ2-7	SATGTPPSDEQY
TRBV12-3/TRBV12-4	11	TRBJ2-7	ASSRSTGVEQY
TRBV19	13	TRBJ2-7	ASSSRLEASYEQY